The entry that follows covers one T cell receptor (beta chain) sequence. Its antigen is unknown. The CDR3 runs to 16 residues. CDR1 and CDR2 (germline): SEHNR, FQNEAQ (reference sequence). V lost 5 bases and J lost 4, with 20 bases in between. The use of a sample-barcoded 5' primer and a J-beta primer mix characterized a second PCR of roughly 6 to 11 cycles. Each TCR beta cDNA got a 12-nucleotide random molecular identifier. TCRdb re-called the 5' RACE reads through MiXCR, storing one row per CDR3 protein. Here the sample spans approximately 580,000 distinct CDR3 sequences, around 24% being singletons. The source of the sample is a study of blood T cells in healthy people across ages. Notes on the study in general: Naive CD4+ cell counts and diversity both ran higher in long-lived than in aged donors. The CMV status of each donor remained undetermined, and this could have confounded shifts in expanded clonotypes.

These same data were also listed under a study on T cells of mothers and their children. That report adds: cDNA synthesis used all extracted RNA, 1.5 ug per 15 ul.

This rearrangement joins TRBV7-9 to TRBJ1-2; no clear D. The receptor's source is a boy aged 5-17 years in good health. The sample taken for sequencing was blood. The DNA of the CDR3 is TGTGCCAGCAGCCCCCGAGTTTGGGATGCCTCCTATGGCTACACCTTC. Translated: CASSPRVWDASYGYTF. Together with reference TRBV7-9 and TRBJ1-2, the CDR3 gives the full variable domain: DTGVSQNPRHKITKRGQNVTFRCDPISEHNRLYWYRQTLGQGPEFLTYFQNEAQLEKSRLLSDRFSAERPKGSFSTLEIQRTEQGDSAMYLCASSPRVWDASYGYTFGSGTRLTVV.